Below are 22 T cell receptor beta chains sequenced from a single sample in a study of shared clonotypes between healthy human individuals. Method: immunoSEQ multiplex PCR; TCRdb's copy keeps in-frame clones and lacks some. There are about 680,000 clones in the sample; around 73% occur only once, and around 2% lies in the top ten. The source material was memory CD4+ T cells sorted from blood. Subset given: CD45RA-negative fraction. These receptors came from a woman in her 30s in good health.

The rearrangement joins TRBV2 to TRBJ2-1; 7 bases align to TRBD2. The J segment lost 4 bases and the V segment lost 10 bases, leaving 7 bases of the junction unmatched. This CDR3 is built from 13 residues. CDR1 and CDR2 from the germline V gene are SNHLY and FYNNEI. CDR3 sequence (DNA): TGTGCCATAACTAGCGAGAGATACAATGAGCAGTTCTTC. The encoded protein is CAITSERYNEQFF.

The CDR3 reads CASRVPGQGAYGYTF. In DNA form, the CDR3 reads TGTGCCAGCAGAGTACCGGGACAGGGGGCCTATGGCTACACCTTC. This chain connects TRBV6-5 to TRBJ1-2; 12 bases match TRBD1. This CDR3 spans 15 amino acids. Germline assignment: CDR1 MNHEY and CDR2 SVGAGI. V was pared by 6 bases and J by 4 bases, with 6 bases of the junction left unmatched.

The chain recombines TRBV2 with TRBJ2-7; tentatively, D is TRBD1 or TRBD2 (6 bases each). CDR1 SNHLY and CDR2 FYNNEI come from the germline V gene. The length of the CDR3 is 11 residues. The CDR3 region is CANGGGREQYF. As DNA, the CDR3 is TGTGCTAATGGAGGGGGGCGCGAGCAGTACTTC.

The J gene is TRBJ2-1, the V gene TRBV20-1, with 9 bases identical to TRBD1. From germline, CDR1 is DFQATT and CDR2 SNEGSKA (reference sequence). V trimming: 3 bases; J trimming: 16 bases; junction bases outside the gene matches: 4. This CDR3 comprises 10 residues. The CDR3 sequence: CSARDRGLFF. The CDR3 DNA is TGCAGTGCTAGGGACAGGGGTTTATTCTTC.

The chain links TRBV4-2 to TRBJ2-2; D perhaps matches TRBD2 (5 bases). Germline CDR1 and CDR2: LGHNA and YNFKEQ. V was trimmed by 0 bases and J by 5 bases, leaving 16 bases between them. This CDR3 region has 17 residues. Here the CDR3 DNA reads TGTGCCAGCAGCCAAGATGAGGACTCTCGGTGGACCGGGGAGCTGTTTTTT. Its translation: CASSQDEDSRWTGELFF.

In the case of this clone: Distinct nucleotide sequences in the sample also encode this CDR3. This chain uses TRBV19 with TRBJ2-5, with a tentative D call TRBD1 (5 bases). There are 12 residues in the CDR3. Germline V gene lookup returns CDR1 LNHDA and CDR2 SQIVND (reference sequence). The V end was cut by 5 bases, the J end by 4 bases, with 8 bases between. The CDR3, as DNA: TGTGCCAGTAGTTCCCAGGGAGAGACCCAGTACTTC. This encodes CASSSQGETQYF. The whole variable domain, remainder taken from reference TRBV19 and TRBJ2-5, is DGGITQSPKYLFRKEGQNVTLSCEQNLNHDAMYWYRQDPGQGLRLIYYSQIVNDFQKGDIAEGYSVSREKKESFPLTVTSAQKNPTAFYLCASSSQGETQYFGPGTRLLVL.

The chain is built from TRBV2 and TRBJ2-5; TRBD2 might be the D (6 bases). The V end lost 5 bases, the J end lost 7 bases, and 20 bases lay between the germline ends. The germline V gene encodes CDR1 SNHLY and CDR2 FYNNEI. The CDR3 covers 15 residues. CDR3 sequence: CASSNRDSPRRTQYF. The CDR3 region has the DNA TGTGCCAGCAGTAACCGGGACTCTCCGCGAAGGACCCAGTACTTC.

V usage is TRBV2 and J usage is TRBJ1-3; D is unclear. V lost 4 bases to trimming and J lost 0 bases, with 4 bases between them. Germline CDR1 and CDR2: SNHLY and FYNNEI. CDR3 size: 13 residues. The CDR3: CASSGNSGNTIYF. The CDR3, as DNA: TGTGCCAGCAGTGGGAACTCTGGAAACACCATATATTTT.

The chain has TRBV25-1 and TRBJ2-2; possibly TRBD2 for D (5 bases). CDR1 is MGHDK, CDR2 SYGVNS, per germline. CDR3 length: 17 amino acids. Trimming shortened V by 5 bases and J by 4 bases, and 20 bases separated the two germline ends. For the CDR3, the DNA is TGTGCCAGCAGTATCCGACCGGGAAGCGTAGGCACCGGGGAGCTGTTTTTT. Its translation: CASSIRPGSVGTGELFF.

The rearrangement uses TRBV5-1 and TRBJ2-7; possible D gene TRBD2, 5 bases. The CDR3 extends over 13 amino acids. Germline V gives CDR1 SGHRS, CDR2 YFSETQ. Between the trimmed V and J ends, which lost 6 bases and 4 bases, there was a span of 14 bases. The CDR3 protein is CASKDSGDYEQYF. CDR3 DNA sequence: TGCGCCAGCAAGGACTCCGGAGATTACGAGCAGTACTTC.

This clone appeared a single time. The chain has TRBV5-1 and TRBJ2-5; D not certain. Germline values: CDR1 SGHRS, CDR2 YFSETQ. The CDR3 runs 12 residues. Trimming removed 1 base at V and 4 bases at J, with 5 bases between. CDR3 coding DNA: TGCGCCAGCAGCTTGCTCTCAGAGACCCAGTACTTC. It yields the protein CASSLLSETQYF.

This rearrangement joins TRBV25-1 to TRBJ2-1; 8 nucleotides line up with TRBD2. V shed 4 bases and J 3 bases; nucleotides not matched to a gene: 11. This CDR3 has 17 residues. Germline V lookup: CDR1 MGHDK, CDR2 SYGVNS. The CDR3 here is CASSASISGTIYNEQFF. For the CDR3, the DNA is TGTGCCAGCAGTGCATCTATTAGCGGGACCATCTACAATGAGCAGTTCTTC.

The V gene is TRBV7-9, the J gene TRBJ2-3; no definite D call. V was pared by 3 bases and J by 6 bases, with 10 bases between. Germline loops: CDR1 SEHNR, CDR2 FQNEAQ (reference sequence). This CDR3 has 13 amino acids. CDR3 nucleotides: TGTGCCAGCAGCTTCGAGACGTTGGATACGCAGTATTTT. Translated: CASSFETLDTQYF.

The chain couples TRBV5-1 to TRBJ1-1; a possible D gene is TRBD1 (6 bases). V dropped 4 bases and J dropped 1 base, with 17 bases sitting between them. This CDR3 has 16 amino acids. From germline, CDR1 is SGHRS and CDR2 YFSETQ. The CDR3 coding sequence is TGCGCCAGCAGCCCCTGGGGGGGGCGGGGGAACACTGAAGCTTTCTTT. Protein: CASSPWGGRGNTEAFF. The full variable domain, completed using reference TRBV5-1 and TRBJ1-1, is KAGVTQTPRYLIKTRGQQVTLSCSPISGHRSVSWYQQTPGQGLQFLFEYFSETQRNKGNFPGRFSGRQFSNSRSEMNVSTLELGDSALYLCASSPWGGRGNTEAFFGQGTRLTVV.

V and J are TRBV19 and TRBJ2-7; the match to TRBD2 covers 11 bases. The V segment lost 3 bases and the J segment 3 bases; nucleotides outside the gene matches: 7. Per germline, CDR1 LNHDA and CDR2 SQIVND (reference sequence). The CDR3 covers 16 residues. Written as DNA, the CDR3 is TGTGCCAGTAGTATTGGGGCGCTAGCGGGAGGCTACGAGCAGTACTTC. Translating it yields CASSIGALAGGYEQYF.

This clone appeared once. The V and J genes are TRBV28 and TRBJ2-2, with D possibly TRBD2 on 5 matching bases. Germline-derived CDR1 and CDR2 are MDHEN and SYDVKM. This CDR3 has 15 residues. Trimming left V 3 bases short and J 2 bases short, with 10 bases between. The CDR3 nucleotides read TGTGCCAGCAGTTTCCGGGGTTTCAACACCGGGGAGCTGTTTTTT. Translation gives CASSFRGFNTGELFF. Full variable domain (missing parts from reference TRBV28 and TRBJ2-2): DVKVTQSSRYLVKRTGEKVFLECVQDMDHENMFWYRQDPGLGLRLIYFSYDVKMKEKGDIPEGYSVSREKKERFSLILESASTNQTSMYLCASSFRGFNTGELFFGEGSRLTVL.

V is TRBV10-2 and J is TRBJ1-5; tentatively, D is TRBD1 (6 bases). Per the germline V gene, CDR1 is WSHSY and CDR2 is SAAADI. This CDR3 contains 14 residues. V lost 4 bases to trimming and J lost 8 bases, with 15 bases between them. DNA for the CDR3: TGCGCCAGCAGTGGGCCCGGGGGCCGGGAGCCCCAGCATTTT. Its protein is CASSGPGGREPQHF.

This clone was counted at least ten times. The chain has TRBV28 and TRBJ1-5, with 7 positions matching TRBD1. V lost 6 bases to trimming and J lost 6 bases; unmatched junction nucleotides: 11. The CDR3 covers 15 residues. Looked up from germline, CDR1 is MDHEN and CDR2 is SYDVKM. CDR3 sequence (DNA): TGTGCCAGCAGCCCCAGACAGGGCGGAGGTCAGCCCCAGCATTTT. This codes for CASSPRQGGGQPQHF.

Comments on this clone: Other nucleotide sequences in the sample specify the same CDR3. The rearrangement joins TRBV7-6 to TRBJ2-5; unclear D gene. Germline CDR1 reads SGHVS; CDR2 reads FNYEAQ. V was pared by 4 bases and J by 0 bases, with 3 bases between. The CDR3 length is 12 residues. For the CDR3, the DNA is TGTGCCAGCAGCTCCCACCAAGAGACCCAGTACTTC. The encoded protein is CASSSHQETQYF. The whole variable domain, filled in from reference TRBV7-6 and TRBJ2-5, reads GAGVSQSPRYKVTKRGQDVALRCDPISGHVSLYWYRQALGQGPEFLTYFNYEAQQDKSGLPNDRFSAERPEGSISTLTIQRTEQRDSAMYRCASSSHQETQYFGPGTRLLVL.

The genes are TRBV21-1 and TRBJ1-1. TRBV21-1 counts as a pseudogene. This CDR3 contains 16 residues. The CDR3 sequence: CASSKGVMVEDTEAFF. The CDR3 DNA follows: TGTGCCAGCAGCAAGGGCGTAATGGTGGAGGACACTGAAGCTTTCTTT.

This clone was detected only a few times. The chain carries TRBV10-3 and TRBJ2-4; 11 nucleotides line up with TRBD1. The CDR3 has 13 residues. Germline values: CDR1 ENHRY, CDR2 SYGVKD. Trimming removed 4 bases from V and 15 bases from J; junction bases left unmatched: 8. Here the CDR3 reads CAISAGTGGNSYF. CDR3 in DNA: TGTGCCATCAGTGCCGGGACAGGGGGGAATTCGTACTTC.

This chain uses TRBV4-2 with TRBJ2-3; the D is unclear. Germline lookup yields CDR1 LGHNA and CDR2 YNFKEQ. The V end lost 3 bases, the J end lost 0 bases, and 25 bases lay between the germline ends. This CDR3 region has 20 residues. In DNA form, the CDR3 reads TGTGCCAGCAGCCATCAATATGGCCCCGGGCAGTCCTTTAGCACAGATACGCAGTATTTT. This gives the protein CASSHQYGPGQSFSTDTQYF.